The 17 T cell receptor beta chains presented below share a single source sample, sequenced in a study of blood T cells in healthy people across ages. Primed by a sample-barcoded 5' primer and a J-beta primer mix, a second PCR proceeded for roughly 6 to 12 cycles. TCRdb recomputed calls from the 5' RACE reads with MiXCR, one row per CDR3 protein. Of about 2 million distinct CDR3 sequences detected, roughly 50% appear once; the ten largest clones hold less than 2.5%. Sequences were obtained from blood. The receptors here all came from a woman between 40 and 55 years old in good health.

This chain joins TRBV5-1 and TRBJ2-3; D is ambiguous. The CDR3 has 16 amino acids. The V gene's germline CDR1 is SGHRS and CDR2 YFSETQ. Trimming removed 0 bases from V and 1 base from J, with 12 bases in between. CDR3 DNA: TGCGCCAGCAGCTTGGGGGGATCGGTCGGCACAGATACGCAGTATTTT. Residues: CASSLGGSVGTDTQYF.

This rearrangement joins TRBV4-3 to TRBJ2-3; 10 bases match TRBD2. V trimming: 5 bases; J trimming: 0 bases; junction bases outside the gene matches: 11. Germline CDR1 reads LGHNA; CDR2 reads YSLEER. The CDR3 loop spans 18 amino acids. CDR3: CASSGAGGPPTSTDTQYF. DNA of the CDR3: TGCGCCAGCAGCGGAGCGGGGGGGCCTCCTACTAGCACAGATACGCAGTATTTT.

Concerning this clonotype: A junction boundary mismatches the germline segment, possibly from a read error. The gene calls are TRBV7-7 and TRBJ2-5; 7 nucleotides agree with TRBD2. CDR1 SSHAT and CDR2 FNYEAQ come from the germline V gene (reference sequence). The CDR3 totals 14 residues. Here the CDR3 reads CASSLSGLLETQYF. The CDR3 DNA is TGTGCTAGCAGCTTATCGGGACTACTAGAGACCCAGTACTTC.

This clonotype was picked up a small number of times. The V and J genes are TRBV6-5 and TRBJ2-5, with 7 bases fitting TRBD1. After removal of 6 bases from V and 0 bases from J, the junction contained 10 bases not matched to a gene. Germline loops: CDR1 MNHEY, CDR2 SVGAGI. There are 16 residues in the CDR3. CDR3: CASRLGQAMYQETQYF. Written as DNA, the CDR3 is TGTGCCAGCAGACTTGGACAGGCTATGTACCAAGAGACCCAGTACTTC.

V is TRBV27 and J is TRBJ2-5, with 8 bases matching TRBD1. The assigned J gene may be wrong: the sequence end matches TRBJ2-7 better. The CDR3 sequence is 12 residues long. Germline-derived CDR1 and CDR2 are MNHEY and SMNVEV (reference sequence). For the CDR3, the DNA is TGTGCCAGCCGGACAGGGCCGGGCGAGCAGTACTTC. Its translation: CASRTGPGEQYF.

This clonotype was picked up a small number of times. J is TRBJ2-1 and V is TRBV14; D gene uncertain. The CDR3 spans 16 residues. V was shortened by 0 bases and J by 0 bases, with 9 bases between the two germline ends. CDR1 SGHDN and CDR2 FVKESK come from the germline V gene. CDR3 bases: TGTGCCAGCAGCCAAGATACGGCATCCTCCTACAATGAGCAGTTCTTC. Amino acids: CASSQDTASSYNEQFF.

This sequence joins TRBV9 and TRBJ2-1; D is undetermined. The length of the CDR3 is 14 residues. V gave up 0 bases and J gave up 7 bases, with 11 bases separating them. Per germline, CDR1 SGDLS and CDR2 YYNGEE. CDR3 DNA sequence: TGTGCCAGCAGCGTAGTTGTCCATGGGAATGAGCAGTTCTTC. This codes for CASSVVVHGNEQFF.

This rearrangement joins TRBV20-1 to TRBJ2-1, with TRBD2 matching over 8 bases. Germline loops: CDR1 DFQATT, CDR2 SNEGSKA (reference sequence). The J segment lost 8 bases and the V segment lost 3 bases, leaving 6 bases of the junction unmatched. The CDR3 sequence is 13 residues long. As DNA, the CDR3 is TGCAGTGCTAGCGGGGGGGCCTCGTATGAGCAGTTCTTC. Its translation is CSASGGASYEQFF.

The chain joins TRBV6-1 to TRBJ2-1; D tentatively reads TRBD1 or TRBD2 (6 bases each). Looked up from germline, CDR1 is MNHNS and CDR2 is SASEGT. CDR3 length: 13 amino acids. The V end was cut by 8 bases, the J end by 8 bases, with 16 bases between. The CDR3 sequence is CASLVRGAHEQFF. The CDR3 nucleotides are TGTGCCAGCCTCGTTAGGGGGGCGCATGAGCAGTTCTTC.

The chain joins TRBV10-3 to TRBJ2-1, with 11 bases matching TRBD2. V gave up 8 bases and J gave up 8 bases; unmatched junction bases: 5. The CDR3 is 13 amino acids. Germline CDR1 and CDR2: ENHRY and SYGVKD. The CDR3 DNA sequence: TGTGCCATCTTTAGCGGGGGGGCGGATGAGCAGTTCTTC. This translates into CAIFSGGADEQFF.

This clonotype has only a few counts. The chain has TRBV20-1 and TRBJ2-1; the D call may be TRBD1 or TRBD2 (5 bases each). CDR3 length equals 16 residues. V lost 3 bases and J lost 2, with 17 bases in between. Per germline, CDR1 DFQATT and CDR2 SNEGSKA (reference sequence). The CDR3 bases are TGCAGTGCTAGGTCTTATTGGGACCCCGCCTACAATGAGCAGTTCTTC. Amino acid sequence: CSARSYWDPAYNEQFF.

This clonotype came up many times. A read error may produce the germline difference seen at one junction end. The chain couples TRBV5-1 to TRBJ1-2; D might be TRBD1 (5 bases). From germline, CDR1 is SGHRS and CDR2 YFSETQ. The CDR3 spans 14 residues. CDR3 protein: CASSLGTENYGYTF. CDR3 in DNA: TGTGCCAGCAGCTTAGGGACGGAAAACTATGGCTACACCTTC.

The gene calls are TRBV5-1 and TRBJ2-3; tentatively, D is TRBD1 (6 bases). Germline loops: CDR1 SGHRS, CDR2 YFSETQ. The CDR3 length is 14 residues. V shed 5 bases and J shed 4 bases, with 14 bases lying between them. In nucleotides, the CDR3 is TGCGCCAGCAGAACCGGGACATCATCAGATACGCAGTATTTT. As protein: CASRTGTSSDTQYF. The full variable domain, completed using reference TRBV5-1 and TRBJ2-3, is KAGVTQTPRYLIKTRGQQVTLSCSPISGHRSVSWYQQTPGQGLQFLFEYFSETQRNKGNFPGRFSGRQFSNSRSEMNVSTLELGDSALYLCASRTGTSSDTQYFGPGTRLTVL.

A note on this clonotype: One base away lies a much larger clone, so this may be a sequencing read error. V is TRBV7-3 and J is TRBJ2-5; 13 nucleotides match TRBD2. V lost 2 bases to trimming and J lost 4 bases; unmatched junction nucleotides: 4. The CDR3 has 16 residues. In germline, CDR1 is SGHTA, CDR2 FQGTGA. The CDR3 region has the DNA TGTGCCAGCAGCTTAGCCGGACTAGCGGGGGTAGAGACCCAGTACTTC. Its protein is CASSLAGLAGVETQYF.

The rearrangement joins TRBV5-1 to TRBJ2-1, with 8 bases aligning to TRBD2. Unmatched junction bases numbered 11, after V lost 4 bases and J lost 8 bases. Germline V CDR1 and CDR2: SGHRS, YFSETQ. This CDR3 comprises 15 residues. Here the CDR3 DNA reads TGCGCCAGCAGCCCTACGCGGGGGGCCAGGGATGAGCAGTTCTTC. This encodes CASSPTRGARDEQFF.

In this sample, this clonotype turned up a few times. The gene calls are TRBV4-3 and TRBJ2-3; 8 positions match TRBD2. Losses at the gene ends were 0 bases for V and 4 bases for J; bases not matched to a gene: 6. The CDR3 has 16 residues. Germline CDR1 LGHNA, CDR2 YSLEER. As DNA, the CDR3 is TGCGCCAGCAGCCAAGAGCCGGGACTAGTAGCAGATACGCAGTATTTT. The encoded protein is CASSQEPGLVADTQYF.

The chain uses TRBV7-9 and TRBJ1-2; TRBD1 matches at 7 bases. Germline trimming cut 1 base from V and 8 bases from J; bases unmatched to any gene: 7. The CDR3 extends over 14 amino acids. Germline V gene data show CDR1 as SEHNR and CDR2 as FQNEAQ (reference sequence). This chain's CDR3 is CASSLVDRVGGYTF. In nucleotides, the CDR3 is TGTGCCAGCAGCTTAGTTGACAGGGTAGGAGGCTACACCTTC.